These 2 T cell receptor beta chains originate from one sample sequenced in a study of metastatic and nonmetastatic thyroid tumors. TCRdb re-called clones from the PCR reads using MiXCR. The sample yields some 6,900 clones, around 30% seen once. Patients underwent thyroid surgery, and none had received any treatment before it. The specimen was tumor tissue. The source of these receptors is a female donor with papillary thyroid cancer or a benign thyroid nodule (not recorded which). Some clones in this sample may be carry-over from other donors' samples.

This clone was detected a few times. The rearrangement links TRBV7-9 to TRBJ2-7; D is possibly TRBD1 (5 bases). The CDR3 runs to 12 residues. Germline CDR1 SEHNR, CDR2 FQNEAQ (reference sequence). V lost 2 bases and J lost 8, with 10 bases in between. The CDR3 here is CASSLLSDKQYF. The DNA of the CDR3 is TGTGCCAGCAGCTTACTATCGGACAAGCAGTACTTC.

This clone was recorded a few times. V is TRBV6-5 and J is TRBJ1-2; 7 nucleotides align to TRBD1. This CDR3 spans 15 amino acids. Germline V gene data show CDR1 as MNHEY and CDR2 as SVGAGI. Trimming took 2 bases from V and 5 from J; bases not matched to a gene: 8. CDR3 DNA sequence: TGTGCCAGCAGTTACGGAGGGACAGACCTATATGGCTACACCTTC. Translation: CASSYGGTDLYGYTF.